The next 23 T cell receptor beta chains were all read from a single sample in a study of blood T cell repertoires in COVID-19. Sequencing used immunoSEQ multiplex PCR; TCRdb keeps in-frame clones, though not all of them. This sample yields under 250,000 clones, of which 81% are seen a single time; approximately 7.2% belongs to the top ten. What was sequenced was peripheral blood. These receptors all come from an elderly woman with acute or convalescent COVID-19.

V is TRBV27 and J is TRBJ2-5; 9 bases are a match to TRBD2. The CDR3 length is 15 residues. The V segment lost 3 bases and the J segment 4 bases; nucleotides outside the gene matches: 6. Germline V gene data show CDR1 as MNHEY and CDR2 as SMNVEV (reference sequence). This chain's CDR3 is CASSFWRGGPETQYF. In nucleotides, the CDR3 is TGTGCCAGCAGTTTTTGGCGGGGGGGCCCAGAGACCCAGTACTTC.

This clone occurred a few times. This rearrangement joins TRBV24-1 to TRBJ2-1, with 7 positions matching TRBD2. Germline V gene data show CDR1 as KGHDR and CDR2 as SFDVKD. This CDR3 region has 12 residues. V dropped 6 bases and J dropped 8; count of bases not matched to a gene: 3. The CDR3 protein is CATSSGTHEQFF. Here the CDR3 DNA reads TGTGCCACCAGTAGCGGGACGCATGAGCAGTTCTTC.

The rearrangement uses TRBV7-9 and TRBJ1-3; D unclear. V was shortened by 1 base and J by 0 bases, with 10 bases between the two germline ends. The CDR3 has 16 amino acids. Germline values: CDR1 SEHNR, CDR2 FQNEAQ (reference sequence). CDR3 protein: CASSLGSQFSGNTIYF. CDR3 in DNA: TGTGCCAGCAGCTTAGGGTCCCAGTTCTCTGGAAACACCATATATTTT.

This clone came up many times. The V and J genes are TRBV7-8 and TRBJ2-2, with 8 bases fitting TRBD2. The CDR3 is 15 amino acids. The germline V gene has CDR1 SGHVS and CDR2 FQNEAQ. With V trimmed by 5 bases and J by 2 bases, 4 bases remained unmatched. CDR3 bases: TGTGCCAGCAGCCTAGGACTAGCAAACACCGGGGAGCTGTTTTTT. Residues: CASSLGLANTGELFF. Variable domain in full (rest from reference TRBV7-8 and TRBJ2-2): GAGVSQSPRYKVAKRGQDVALRCDPISGHVSLFWYQQALGQGPEFLTYFQNEAQLDKSGLPSDRFFAERPEGSVSTLKIQRTQQEDSAVYLCASSLGLANTGELFFGEGSRLTVL.

The J gene is TRBJ2-7, the V gene TRBV7-9; the D is unclear. The V gene's germline CDR1 is SEHNR and CDR2 FQNEAQ (reference sequence). The CDR3 runs to 14 residues. V shed 5 bases and J shed 3 bases, with 14 bases lying between them. The CDR3 DNA reads TGTGCCAGCAGCCCCCCAGGTGGCTACTACGAGCAGTACTTC. Its protein is CASSPPGGYYEQYF. Together with reference TRBV7-9 and TRBJ2-7, the CDR3 gives the full variable domain: DTGVSQNPRHKITKRGQNVTFRCDPISEHNRLYWYRQTLGQGPEFLTYFQNEAQLEKSRLLSDRFSAERPKGSFSTLEIQRTEQGDSAMYLCASSPPGGYYEQYFGPGTRLTVT.

The J gene is TRBJ2-3, the V gene TRBV5-1, with 8 bases that match TRBD1. Germline CDR1 reads SGHRS; CDR2 reads YFSETQ. With V trimmed by 2 bases and J by 4 bases, 12 bases remained unmatched. CDR3 length: 17 amino acids. CDR3 nucleotide sequence: TGCGCCAGCAGCTTCGGCCTGACAGGGGATCGGGCAGATACGCAGTATTTT. Translation gives CASSFGLTGDRADTQYF.

V usage is TRBV6-1 and J usage is TRBJ1-2, with 7 bases aligning to TRBD1. The CDR3 sequence is 16 residues long. Germline CDR1 reads MNHNS; CDR2 reads SASEGT. V lost 4 bases and J lost 4; bases outside the gene matches: 12. The CDR3 DNA reads TGTGCCAGCAGTGCCGCGGGACAGATCCGGGGCTATGGCTACACCTTC. This gives the protein CASSAAGQIRGYGYTF.

The rearrangement uses TRBV29-1 and TRBJ1-1; the match to TRBD1 covers 7 bases. Germline V gene lookup returns CDR1 SQVTM and CDR2 ANQGSEA. The CDR3 has 13 residues. The ends lost 4 bases at V and 0 bases at J; junction bases unmatched: 2. The CDR3 sequence is CSVGGQMNTEAFF. CDR3 bases: TGCAGCGTTGGGGGACAGATGAACACTGAAGCTTTCTTT.

The J gene is TRBJ2-7, the V gene TRBV29-1, with D possibly TRBD1 on 6 matching bases. From germline, CDR1 is SQVTM and CDR2 ANQGSEA. This CDR3 has 13 amino acids. The germline V and J ends were trimmed by 3 bases and 1 base, with 10 bases remaining between them. Here the CDR3 DNA reads TGCAGCGTTGAGGCGACAGGTTCCTACGAGCAGTACTTC. Protein product: CSVEATGSYEQYF.

With regard to this clone: One junction end disagrees with the germline gene, perhaps due to a read error. This sample also contains other DNA sequences that code for the same CDR3. V usage is TRBV3-1 (or the pseudogene TRBV3-2) and J usage is TRBJ2-7; possible D gene TRBD2, 6 bases. The germline CDR1 and CDR2 sequences are LGHDT and YNNKEL (reference sequence). This CDR3 spans 14 amino acids. CDR3 region: CASSQGIREDEQYF. CDR3 coding DNA: TGCGCCAGCAGCCAAGGAATCAGGGAGGACGAGCAGTACTTC.

The V gene is TRBV19, the J gene TRBJ2-2; a weak D match, TRBD2 (6 bases). The germline V gene has CDR1 LNHDA and CDR2 SQIVND (reference sequence). V gave up 2 bases and J gave up 2 bases, with 12 bases separating them. There are 16 residues in the CDR3. The CDR3 bases are TGTGCCAGTAGTATATGGGAGGCAGCTAACACCGGGGAGCTGTTTTTT. Protein sequence: CASSIWEAANTGELFF.

The chain carries TRBV28 and TRBJ2-7; tentatively, D is TRBD2 (6 bases). With 6 bases removed from V and 3 bases from J, the gap between germline ends came to 15 bases. The germline V gene encodes CDR1 MDHEN and CDR2 SYDVKM. There are 14 residues in the CDR3. Here the CDR3 reads CASSPAGRFYEQYF. CDR3 bases: TGTGCCAGCAGCCCGGCGGGGCGCTTCTACGAGCAGTACTTC.

The CDR3 DNA reads as TGTGCCAGCAGTTTAACTTCATATCCCAGGGGCCATGAAAAACTGTTTTTT. Protein sequence: CASSLTSYPRGHEKLFF. V is TRBV27 and J is TRBJ1-4, with D possibly being TRBD1 (6 bases). V shed 2 bases and J shed 6 bases, with 19 bases lying between them. The CDR3 has 17 amino acids. Germline V gene sequence: CDR1 MNHEY, CDR2 SMNVEV (reference sequence).

The chain combines TRBV6-5 with TRBJ1-5; D remains unclear. The V end was cut by 6 bases, the J end by 6 bases, with 18 bases between. CDR3 length equals 15 residues. CDR1 is MNHEY, CDR2 SVGAGI, per germline. The CDR3 spells CASSATDTYGQPQHF. DNA of the CDR3: TGTGCCAGCAGCGCGACCGACACTTACGGTCAGCCCCAGCATTTT.

This clone was found a few times. CDR3 protein: CATSRGQGFYGYTF. In DNA form, the CDR3 reads TGTGCCACCAGCAGGGGTCAGGGGTTTTATGGCTACACCTTC. J is TRBJ1-2 and V is TRBV15; D perhaps matches TRBD1 (6 bases). CDR3 length: 14 amino acids. The germline V and J ends were trimmed by 3 bases and 5 bases, with 13 bases remaining between them. CDR1 LNHNV and CDR2 YYDKDF come from the germline V gene (reference sequence).

V gene TRBV5-4 combines with J gene TRBJ2-1; possibly TRBD1 for D (6 bases). CDR1 is SGHNT and CDR2 is YYREEE in the germline V gene (reference sequence). Trimming left V 4 bases short and J 5 bases short, with 10 bases between. CDR3 length: 13 residues. CDR3 protein: CASSPGQNNEQFF. CDR3 in DNA: TGTGCCAGCAGCCCTGGACAGAACAATGAGCAGTTCTTC.

The table lists this clone with a few counts. V gene TRBV5-1 combines with J gene TRBJ1-2, with unresolved D. Germline V gene data show CDR1 as SGHRS and CDR2 as YFSETQ. Trimming pared 0 bases from V and 5 bases from J, leaving 11 bases between. CDR3 length: 14 amino acids. The CDR3 protein is CASSLATEGYGYTF. For the CDR3, the DNA is TGCGCCAGCAGCTTGGCGACGGAGGGTTATGGCTACACCTTC.

This rearrangement joins TRBV10-1 to TRBJ2-2; D not certain. This CDR3 has 14 amino acids. V shed 6 bases and J shed 1 base, with 9 bases lying between them. Germline V gives CDR1 WNHNN, CDR2 SYGVQD (reference sequence). The CDR3 nucleotides read TGCGCCAGCAGGGAGAACAGGAACACCGGGGAGCTGTTTTTT. This codes for CASRENRNTGELFF.

The rearrangement uses TRBV19 and TRBJ1-5; tentatively, D is TRBD1 (5 bases). The CDR3 runs 14 residues. Trimming cost V 8 bases and J 2 bases, with 13 bases left between them. Germline loops: CDR1 LNHDA, CDR2 SQIVND (reference sequence). The CDR3 nucleotides are TGTGCCAGTGGAAGGGGCGCTGGCAATCAGCCCCAGCATTTT. It codes for CASGRGAGNQPQHF. Supplemented by reference TRBV19 and TRBJ1-5, the full variable domain reads DGGITQSPKYLFRKEGQNVTLSCEQNLNHDAMYWYRQDPGQGLRLIYYSQIVNDFQKGDIAEGYSVSREKKESFPLTVTSAQKNPTAFYLCASGRGAGNQPQHFGDGTRLSIL.

The chain links TRBV6-6 to TRBJ2-5; TRBD2 agrees at 8 bases. CDR1 MNHNY and CDR2 SVGAGI come from the germline V gene (reference sequence). The V and J ends lost 10 bases and 4 bases, in that order; junction bases with no gene match: 14. This CDR3 has 15 residues. Written as DNA, the CDR3 is TGTGCCATCGGGGGGGGAGTAGGGTCGCGAGAGACCCAGTACTTC. This codes for CAIGGGVGSRETQYF.

The table lists this clone with a few counts. The chain carries TRBV6-5 and TRBJ1-5; D call uncertain. The germline CDR1 and CDR2 sequences are MNHEY and SVGAGI. The germline V and J ends were trimmed by 10 bases and 0 bases, with 16 bases remaining between them. CDR3 size: 15 residues. CDR3 amino acids: CATRLVRNSNQPQHF. The CDR3 DNA follows: TGTGCCACGCGGCTGGTCCGGAATAGCAATCAGCCCCAGCATTTT.

The chain combines TRBV5-4 with TRBJ1-4; perhaps TRBD1 as D (6 bases). V lost 7 bases and J lost 7, with 17 bases in between. CDR3 length: 14 residues. Per the germline V gene, CDR1 is SGHNT and CDR2 is YYREEE (reference sequence). The CDR3 sequence is CASRTRQDSEKLFF. In nucleotides, the CDR3 is TGTGCCAGCCGGACTCGACAGGATAGTGAAAAACTGTTTTTT. Looking up the rest from reference TRBV5-4 and TRBJ1-4 gives the full variable domain: ETGVTQSPTHLIKTRGQQVTLRCSSQSGHNTVSWYQQALGQGPQFIFQYYREEENGRGNFPPRFSGLQFPNYSSELNVNALELDDSALYLCASRTRQDSEKLFFGSGTQLSVL.

The V and J genes are TRBV27 and TRBJ1-4; 8 bases are shared with TRBD1. The CDR3 consists of 15 residues. After removal of 2 bases from V and 10 bases from J, the junction contained 9 bases not matched to a gene. The germline CDR1 and CDR2 sequences are MNHEY and SMNVEV (reference sequence). The CDR3 DNA reads as TGTGCCAGCAGTTTAGAGGGCAGGGGGCAGGGAAAACTGTTTTTT. This translates into CASSLEGRGQGKLFF.